A selection of T cell receptor beta chains follows, all from one sample in a study of CD8+CD57+ T cells in acquired aplastic anemia. One entry per CDR3 protein results from TCRdb running MiXCR on the reads. The sample consists of under 500,000 distinct CDR3 sequences, over 25% of them appearing once. What was sequenced was sorted CD4+, CD8+, or CD8+CD57+ T cells (not recorded which) from PBMCs. These receptor sequences come from a human donor with aplastic anemia. Each CDR3 is given with its conserved first and last residue. Fields, in order: V gene, CDR3 length, D gene, clone size, J gene, CDR3 DNA, CDR3 protein. D genes are given only for firm matches. Clone size is shown for a subset of rows, as once, few, many or a class of expanded clone.

>TRBV9|16|TRBD2|NA|TRBJ2-7
TGTGCCAGCAGCCGGGGGGCTAGCGGGGGGGATTACGAGCAGTACTTC
CASSRGASGGDYEQYF
>TRBV10-3|16|NA|NA|TRBJ2-2
TGTGCCATCAGTCTCTCGGGAGTCTGGGTCGCCGGGGAGCTGTTTTTT
CAISLSGVWVAGELFF
>TRBV29-1|15|TRBD1|few|TRBJ1-2
TGCAGCGTGGGGGGCGAGGGACAGCTTAACTATGGCTACACCTTC
CSVGGEGQLNYGYTF
>TRBV10-3|14|TRBD1|NA|TRBJ1-2
TGTGCCAGCAGAGGGACAGGGGGATCCTATGGCTACACCTTC
CASRGTGGSYGYTF
>TRBV20-1|15|TRBD2|NA|TRBJ2-1
TGCAGTGCTAGTCCACGCGGGGGCTCCTACAATGAGCAGTTCTTC
CSASPRGGSYNEQFF
>TRBV5-1|14|TRBD1|few|TRBJ2-5
TGCGCCAGCAGCATGGACAGGCAAGCTGGGACCCAGTACTTC
CASSMDRQAGTQYF
>TRBV20-1|17|NA|few|TRBJ2-3
TGCAGTGCCCCCGTATTGCAGGGCGGACCCTCACTAGATACGCAGTATTTT
CSAPVLQGGPSLDTQYF
>TRBV2|15|TRBD2|many|TRBJ2-3
TGTGCCAGCAGTGATGGCCTAGCGGCCACAGATACGCAGTATTTT
CASSDGLAATDTQYF
>TRBV25-1|13|NA|NA|TRBJ1-6
TGTGCCAGCAGCGGCGGGGCGGCTTCACCCCTCCACTTT
CASSGGAASPLHF
>TRBV6-1|16|NA|few|TRBJ1-6
TGTGCCAGCAGTGGGTCCCGGGGCACCTATAATTCACCCCTCCACTTT
CASSGSRGTYNSPLHF
>TRBV7-2|15|TRBD1|many|TRBJ1-3
TGTGCCAGCAGCCCGGACAGGATCTATGGAAACACCATATATTTT
CASSPDRIYGNTIYF
>TRBV2|15|TRBD1|few|TRBJ2-1
TGTGCCAGCAGTTTTCCACAGGGGGCGCGCAATGAGCAGTTCTTC
CASSFPQGARNEQFF
>TRBV19|13|NA|many|TRBJ2-3
TGTGCCAGTATGAGGGTCCCCACAGATACGCAGTATTTT
CASMRVPTDTQYF
>TRBV7-3|13|TRBD1|many|TRBJ2-1
TGTGCCAGCAGCTCCCAGACAGGGAATGAGCAGTTCTTC
CASSSQTGNEQFF